These 27 T cell receptor beta chains share one sample of origin, sequenced in a study of T cell clusters in autoimmune cytopenias. Approximately 40,000 genome equivalents of blood DNA were amplified for TRB. TRB was amplified by touch-down multiplex PCR, primer pools A and B combined. One entry per CDR3 protein, without DNA, is what TCRdb gives after re-calling the multiplex PCR reads. This specimen shows nearly 7,000 distinct CDR3 sequences; the ten leading clones hold less than 6%. The sample was also reused in another study, on T cell repertoires in aging, cancer and after chemotherapy.

The sequenced material came from peripheral blood. These receptors all come from a human donor in good health.

This CDR3 is CASSSQTGVIAKNIQYF. V gene TRBV6-2 or TRBV6-3 combines with J gene TRBJ2-4; TCRdb's assignment of TRBD1 cannot be checked, as there is no DNA. Germline V gene data show CDR1 as MNHEY and CDR2 as SVGEGT. This CDR3 spans 17 amino acids.

V gene TRBV27 combines with J gene TRBJ1-1. Germline lookup yields CDR1 MNHEY and CDR2 SMNVEV (reference sequence). CDR3 size: 13 residues. CDR3 residues: CASSSEVYLEAFF.

The V gene is TRBV18, the J gene TRBJ2-4; there is no DNA to check the TCRdb D call of TRBD2. The CDR3 is 17 residues long. Germline CDR1 is KGHSH and CDR2 is LQKENI. The chain's CDR3 is CASSPYTSGSVKNIQYF.

This clonotype counts as medium-sized by frequency. The chain employs TRBV5-4 and TRBJ2-2; TCRdb reports TRBD2, a call that lacks DNA to check it against. This CDR3 comprises 16 residues. Germline-derived CDR1 and CDR2 are SGHNT and YYREEE (reference sequence). The CDR3 sequence is CASSLGGLAGTGELFF. Based on the CDR3 plus reference TRBV5-4 and TRBJ2-2, the full variable domain is ETGVTQSPTHLIKTRGQQVTLRCSSQSGHNTVSWYQQALGQGPQFIFQYYREEENGRGNFPPRFSGLQFPNYSSELNVNALELDDSALYLCASSLGGLAGTGELFFGEGSRLTVL.

The chain employs TRBV7-2 and TRBJ2-2. The CDR3 is 18 amino acids. Germline loops: CDR1 SGHTA, CDR2 FQGNSA. CDR3 sequence reads: CASSLGRQAMMNTGELFF.

The rearrangement links TRBV7-9 to TRBJ2-7; TCRdb reports TRBD2, a call that lacks DNA to check it against. Looked up from germline, CDR1 is SEHNR and CDR2 is FQNEAQ (reference sequence). The CDR3 runs 14 residues. CDR3 residues: CASSKTSGRVEQYF.

This clonotype shows up as medium-sized by frequency. The chain carries TRBV27 and TRBJ2-2; as DNA is missing, the TRBD2 call by TCRdb cannot be tested. The germline CDR1 and CDR2 sequences are MNHEY and SMNVEV (reference sequence). This CDR3 comprises 16 residues. This CDR3 is CASRPGLTTYTGELFF.

This clonotype registers medium-sized by frequency. The chain couples TRBV29-1 to TRBJ1-1. CDR1 and CDR2 from the germline V gene are SQVTM and ANQGSEA. The CDR3 is made up of 15 amino acids. This chain's CDR3 is CSVEGWEGGNTEAFF. The complete variable domain, with remaining parts taken from reference TRBV29-1 and TRBJ1-1, reads SAVISQKPSRDICQRGTSLTIQCQVDSQVTMMFWYRQQPGQSLTLIATANQGSEATYESGFVIDKFPISRPNLTFSTLTVSNMSPEDSSIYLCSVEGWEGGNTEAFFGQGTRLTVV.

The V and J genes are TRBV7-2 and TRBJ2-7; TCRdb's D call, TRBD1, is unchecked because there is no DNA. The CDR3 contains 14 residues. Germline loops: CDR1 SGHTA, CDR2 FQGNSA. The chain's CDR3 is CASSSRMTPYEQYF.

The V call is TRBV11-1, the J call TRBJ1-6; absent DNA, TCRdb's TRBD1 call cannot be checked. This CDR3 comprises 13 residues. Germline V gene data show CDR1 as SGHAT and CDR2 as FQDESV (reference sequence). This CDR3 reads CASSPGDTSPLHF.

This clonotype is labeled medium-sized based on frequency. The gene calls are TRBV19 and TRBJ2-3; the D gene TCRdb calls, TRBD1, cannot be checked with no DNA. This CDR3 has 14 amino acids. CDR1 is LNHDA, CDR2 SQIVND, per germline (reference sequence). The CDR3: CASSPTGAGDTQYF.

This rearrangement joins TRBV27 to TRBJ2-3; with no DNA, the TCRdb D assignment of TRBD2 cannot be verified. From germline, CDR1 is MNHEY and CDR2 SMNVEV (reference sequence). This CDR3 spans 12 amino acids. CDR3 sequence: CASRGGAATQYF.

According to its frequency, this clonotype is medium-sized (0.01 to 0.1%). The chain employs TRBV6-5 and TRBJ1-2; the D gene TCRdb calls, TRBD1, cannot be checked with no DNA. Germline V gene lookup returns CDR1 MNHEY and CDR2 SVGAGI. The CDR3 length is 13 residues. CDR3 loop: CASSYSQQGSYTF.

The chain joins TRBV12-3 or TRBV12-4 to TRBJ2-1; TCRdb picks TRBD2, but there is no DNA to check that call. CDR3 length: 16 amino acids. CDR3 amino acids: CASRRLAGSSYNEQFF.

The chain carries TRBV6-2 or TRBV6-3 and TRBJ1-5; TCRdb names TRBD1, which stays unverified in the absence of DNA. The CDR3 sequence is 16 residues long. Looked up from germline, CDR1 is MNHEY and CDR2 is SVGEGT. The CDR3 reads CASSYVRGTGIQPQHF.

The genes are TRBV5-4 and TRBJ2-7; TCRdb's assignment of TRBD2 cannot be checked, as there is no DNA. The CDR3 extends over 15 amino acids. CDR1 SGHNT and CDR2 YYREEE come from the germline V gene (reference sequence). CDR3 in amino acids: CASSLYALAGGEQYF.

This rearrangement joins TRBV6-6 to TRBJ1-3; TCRdb selects TRBD1, and the lack of DNA leaves this call unchecked. The CDR3 contains 12 residues. Germline V gene data show CDR1 as MNHNY and CDR2 as SVGAGI (reference sequence). CDR3 sequence: CASTGAGNTIYF.

The chain combines TRBV20-1 with TRBJ2-5; TCRdb reports TRBD2, a call that lacks DNA to check it against. The CDR3 covers 14 residues. CDR1 is DFQATT, CDR2 SNEGSKA, per germline (reference sequence). The CDR3 region is CSGGTAGGLETQYF.

The rearrangement uses TRBV11-1 and TRBJ2-3; lacking DNA, the TRBD1 call made by TCRdb goes unchecked. CDR1 is SGHAT, CDR2 FQDESV, per germline (reference sequence). The CDR3 spans 15 residues. CDR3: CASRPDRASTDTQYF.

The rearrangement uses TRBV10-3 and TRBJ1-1; the TRBD1 assignment by TCRdb is unverifiable without DNA. The length of the CDR3 is 16 residues. The germline V gene has CDR1 ENHRY and CDR2 SYGVKD. The CDR3 loop reads CAIRRATGDMNTEAFF.

This clonotype is identified as medium-sized (0.01 to 0.1%) from frequency. The chain has TRBV19 and TRBJ1-2. CDR1 and CDR2 from the germline V gene are LNHDA and SQIVND (reference sequence). The CDR3 sequence is 15 residues long. This chain's CDR3 is CASSMVANSNYGYTF.

By frequency, this clonotype registers medium-sized. The V gene is TRBV6-5, the J gene TRBJ2-1; there is no DNA to check the TCRdb D call of TRBD1. CDR3 length: 12 residues. Germline-derived CDR1 and CDR2 are MNHEY and SVGAGI. CDR3: CASSSRGGEQFF.

Measured by frequency, this clonotype is medium-sized (0.01 to 0.1%). The gene calls are TRBV29-1 and TRBJ1-1. CDR3 size: 13 residues. In germline, CDR1 is SQVTM, CDR2 ANQGSEA. The CDR3 loop reads CSAKGRMGGVAFF. Together with reference TRBV29-1 and TRBJ1-1, the CDR3 gives the full variable domain: SAVISQKPSRDICQRGTSLTIQCQVDSQVTMMFWYRQQPGQSLTLIATANQGSEATYESGFVIDKFPISRPNLTFSTLTVSNMSPEDSSIYLCSAKGRMGGVAFFGQGTRLTVV.

J is TRBJ1-6 and V is TRBV12-3 or TRBV12-4; absent DNA, TCRdb's TRBD1 call cannot be checked. This CDR3 is 16 amino acids long. This CDR3 reads CASSYTGTRYNSPLHF.

This clonotype is labeled medium-sized based on frequency. The genes are TRBV27 and TRBJ2-5; TCRdb lists TRBD1, though no DNA is available to test this call. The germline gives CDR1 MNHEY, CDR2 SMNVEV (reference sequence). The CDR3 spans 17 residues. CDR3 loop: CASSPGIGTDLQETQYF.

The CDR3 loop reads CAISELAGSTDTQYF. The V gene is TRBV10-3, the J gene TRBJ2-3; TCRdb proposes TRBD2, but this gene call is untestable without DNA. This CDR3 has 15 residues. Germline V gene data show CDR1 as ENHRY and CDR2 as SYGVKD.

The genes are TRBV6-1 and TRBJ1-5. Germline V gives CDR1 MNHNS, CDR2 SASEGT. There are 15 residues in the CDR3. Here the CDR3 reads CASSYKDREDQPQHF.